This T cell receptor beta chain was recorded in a study of molecular identifiers for immune sequencing clone quantification. Points from the study as a whole: Identical barcode-sharing TCR molecules could lead to underestimated sizes for highly expanded clones.

Trimming took 9 bases from V and 5 from J, leaving 14 bases between them. The germline gives CDR1 LNHDA, CDR2 SQIVND (reference sequence). The CDR3 totals 13 residues. TCRdb reprocessed the PCR reads with MiXCR, giving one entry per CDR3 protein. The table lists approximately 500,000 distinct CDR3 sequences, roughly 26% of them singletons. In this sample, this clonotype turned up a few times. Its antigen is unknown. This clonotype was sampled from a human donor in good health. Some libraries in this study had Jurkat cell RNA spiked in. The sample comprised naive CD8+ T cells from blood, with Jurkat cell RNA spiked in. Subset of the sample: FACS-sorted CD8+CD4-CCR7+CD45RA+ naive T cells. The chain recombines TRBV19 with TRBJ2-1; D might be TRBD1 or TRBD2, each matching 6 bases. The DNA of the CDR3 is TGTGCCAGCTTTGGGGGGCCCAACAATGAGCAGTTCTTC. Its protein product is CASFGGPNNEQFF.